This T cell receptor (beta chain) was documented in a study of T cell changes during pregnancy in multiple sclerosis. CDR1 MNHNS and CDR2 SASEGT come from the germline V gene. V was clipped by 2 bases and J by 8 bases, with 16 bases between them. The CDR3 extends over 15 amino acids. Some clones are missing from TCRdb's copy, which holds only in-frame ones; the method was immunoSEQ multiplex PCR. In the table there are roughly 39,000 clones, approximately 90% of which are singletons. The chain uses TRBV6-1 and TRBJ2-1; D might be TRBD2 (7 bases). This TCR was sampled from a female donor with multiple sclerosis, enrolled in a pregnancy study. The sequenced material came from PBMCs (not recorded whether the cells were cultured). The CDR3 sequence is CASSESAGEGDEQFF. The CDR3 DNA reads TGTGCCAGCAGTGAAAGTGCGGGAGAGGGGGATGAGCAGTTCTTC.